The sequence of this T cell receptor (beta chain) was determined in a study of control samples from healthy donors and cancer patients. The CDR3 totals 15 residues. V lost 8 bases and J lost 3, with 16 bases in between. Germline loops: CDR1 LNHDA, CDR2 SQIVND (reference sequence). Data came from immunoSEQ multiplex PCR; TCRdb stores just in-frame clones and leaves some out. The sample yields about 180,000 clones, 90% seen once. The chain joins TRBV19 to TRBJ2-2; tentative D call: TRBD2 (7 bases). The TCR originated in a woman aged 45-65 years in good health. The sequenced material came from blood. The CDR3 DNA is TGTGCCAGTCGGGGGGCCCGGGGAGACACCGGGGAGCTGTTTTTT. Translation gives CASRGARGDTGELFF.